The following is a T cell receptor (beta chain) sequence with its context. The entry originates in a study of control samples from healthy donors and cancer patients. Measured with immunoSEQ multiplex PCR; TCRdb has only the in-frame clones, and not every one. The table lists about 180,000 clones, approximately 90% of them singletons. The CDR3 consists of 11 residues. The V gene lost 11 bases and the J gene lost 2 bases, with 9 bases spanning the gap. The chain is built from TRBV12-3 or TRBV12-4 and TRBJ1-2, with TRBD1 as a possible D gene (6 bases). The sequenced sample consisted of blood. This TCR came from a man aged 25-45 years in good health. The CDR3 nucleotides read TGTGCCCTGAGGGGGAACTATGGCTACACCTTC. This codes for CALRGNYGYTF.